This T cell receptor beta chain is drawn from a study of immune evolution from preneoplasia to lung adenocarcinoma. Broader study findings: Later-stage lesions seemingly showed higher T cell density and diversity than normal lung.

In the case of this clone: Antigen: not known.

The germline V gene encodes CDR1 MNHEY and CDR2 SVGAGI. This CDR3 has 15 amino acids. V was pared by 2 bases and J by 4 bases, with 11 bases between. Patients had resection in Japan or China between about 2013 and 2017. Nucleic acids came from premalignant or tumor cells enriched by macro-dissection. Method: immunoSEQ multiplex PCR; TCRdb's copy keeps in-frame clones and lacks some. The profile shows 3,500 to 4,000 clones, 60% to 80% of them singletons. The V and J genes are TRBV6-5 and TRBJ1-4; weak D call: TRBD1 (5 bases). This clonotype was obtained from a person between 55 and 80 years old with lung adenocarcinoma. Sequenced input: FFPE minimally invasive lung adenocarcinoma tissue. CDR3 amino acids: CASSYTQGGNEKLFF. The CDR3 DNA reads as TGTGCCAGCAGTTACACCCAGGGCGGTAATGAAAAACTGTTTTTT.